This TCR beta chain originates from a study of OX40 agonist ivuxolimab in advanced cancers. In the case of this clone: Its specificity is not known.

Germline CDR1 and CDR2: KGHSH and LQKENI. V was shortened by 6 bases and J by 1 base, with 33 bases between the two germline ends. The CDR3 has 21 residues. Study outcomes and limitations: Researchers report that CD8+ T cells had, on average, more expanded clones than CD4+. CD4+ and CD8+ T cells in blood underwent clonal expansion by week 6 at 0.1 to 3.0 mg/kg. The 0.1-3.0 mg/kg partial responders had among the lowest clonal expansion.

Sampling times: baseline, cycle 4 day 1, cycle 7 day 1. Libraries were prepared by immunoSEQ multiplex PCR; TCRdb keeps only in-frame clonotypes and omits some of them. The sample carries about 120,000 clones, 85% to 95% recorded once. The rearrangement uses TRBV18 and TRBJ1-1; D possibly corresponds to TRBD1 (5 bases). The material was CD4+ or CD8+ T cells sorted from blood, obtained in a trial of the OX40 agonist ivuxolimab. This receptor was obtained from an adult with an advanced solid tumor such as melanoma, head and neck, liver or kidney cancer. CDR3 nucleotide sequence: TGTGCCAGCTCCCTAACGAGACAGCCACAATCTCCCACAACATCGAACACTGAAGCTTTCTTT. This sequence encodes CASSLTRQPQSPTTSNTEAFF.